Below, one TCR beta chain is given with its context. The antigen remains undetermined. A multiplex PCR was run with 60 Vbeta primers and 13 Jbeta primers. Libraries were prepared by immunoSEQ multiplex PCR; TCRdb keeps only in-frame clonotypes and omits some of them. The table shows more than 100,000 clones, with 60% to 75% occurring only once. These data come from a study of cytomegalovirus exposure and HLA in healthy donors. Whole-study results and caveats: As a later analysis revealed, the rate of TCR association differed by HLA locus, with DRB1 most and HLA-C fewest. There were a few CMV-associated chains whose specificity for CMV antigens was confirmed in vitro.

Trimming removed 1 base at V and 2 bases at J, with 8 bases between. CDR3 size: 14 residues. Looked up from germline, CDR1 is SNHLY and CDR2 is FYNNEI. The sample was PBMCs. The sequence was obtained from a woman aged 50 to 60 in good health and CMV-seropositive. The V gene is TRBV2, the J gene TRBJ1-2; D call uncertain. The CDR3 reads CASSEVRGNYGYTF. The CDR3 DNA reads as TGTGCCAGCAGTGAAGTTCGCGGAAACTATGGCTACACCTTC.